A single sample is the source of the 29 T cell receptor beta chains below, sequenced in a study of blood T cells in healthy people across ages. Primers used in a second PCR of roughly 6 to 12 cycles were a sample-barcoded 5' primer and a J-beta primer mix. TCRdb re-derived calls from the 5' RACE reads in MiXCR, one entry per CDR3 protein. Of 1.5 million to 2 million distinct CDR3 sequences listed, about 39% are singletons. The sequencing sample was made of blood. The receptor source for this set is a human donor in good health.

The chain recombines TRBV6-2 or TRBV6-3 with TRBJ2-7; the D gene is possibly TRBD1 (6 bases). V shed 5 bases and J shed 2 bases, with 16 bases lying between them. The germline CDR1 and CDR2 sequences are MNHEY and SVGEGT. The CDR3 totals 15 residues. The CDR3: CASSTGQFGTYEQYF. CDR3 DNA: TGTGCCAGCAGTACCGGACAGTTCGGGACCTACGAGCAGTACTTC.

The gene calls are TRBV27 and TRBJ2-3, with TRBD2 matching over 8 bases. V dropped 6 bases and J dropped 4; count of bases not matched to a gene: 12. Germline V gene lookup returns CDR1 MNHEY and CDR2 SMNVEV (reference sequence). This CDR3 is built from 16 residues. The CDR3 sequence is CASRNRAGAQPDTQYF. The CDR3 DNA sequence: TGTGCCAGCAGGAACCGAGCGGGGGCCCAGCCAGATACGCAGTATTTT.

V usage is TRBV5-1 and J usage is TRBJ2-1; D remains ambiguous. Germline V gives CDR1 SGHRS, CDR2 YFSETQ. Trimming stripped 3 bases from V and 4 bases from J, with 8 bases between. The CDR3 is 13 amino acids. The CDR3 sequence: CASSSLPYNEQFF. CDR3 coding DNA: TGCGCCAGCAGCTCCTTACCATACAATGAGCAGTTCTTC.

The chain recombines TRBV14 with TRBJ2-3, with D perhaps TRBD2 (5 bases). Germline lookup yields CDR1 SGHDN and CDR2 FVKESK. Trimming left V 4 bases short and J 5 bases short, with 13 bases between. The CDR3 length is 14 residues. CDR3 nucleotides: TGTGCCAGCAGCCCGATTGGACTGGAAGATACGCAGTATTTT. Translating gives CASSPIGLEDTQYF.

This clonotype appeared a few times. V usage is TRBV20-1 and J usage is TRBJ1-6, with 7 bases lining up with TRBD1. CDR1 is DFQATT and CDR2 is SNEGSKA in the germline V gene (reference sequence). V lost 3 bases to trimming and J lost 11 bases; unmatched junction nucleotides: 7. The CDR3 totals 13 residues. Here the CDR3 DNA reads TGCAGTGCTAGGGCAACAGGGGTACCACCCCTCCACTTT. This encodes CSARATGVPPLHF.

In this sample, this clonotype turned up a few times. The CDR3 nucleotides read TGTGCCAGTAGTATTTCACGGGACAGGGGCGAGCAGTACTTC. Translating gives CASSISRDRGEQYF. This rearrangement joins TRBV19 to TRBJ2-7; 10 positions match TRBD1. With 3 bases clipped from V and 6 bases from J, the junction kept 5 bases outside the gene matches. Germline CDR1 reads LNHDA; CDR2 reads SQIVND (reference sequence). The CDR3 extends over 14 amino acids.

This sequence joins TRBV5-5 and TRBJ1-2, with D tentatively TRBD1 (5 bases). CDR1 and CDR2 from the germline V gene are SGHKS and YYEKEE (reference sequence). Deletions cut 0 bases from V and 4 bases from J, with 10 bases between. The CDR3 runs to 14 residues. Here the CDR3 reads CASSLGHRTYGYTF. The CDR3 DNA is TGTGCCAGCAGCTTGGGTCACAGGACCTATGGCTACACCTTC.

This clonotype came up a few times. The genes are TRBV24-1 and TRBJ1-5, with D possibly being TRBD1 (5 bases). CDR3 size: 12 residues. V lost 3 bases to trimming and J lost 7 bases, with 6 bases between them. Germline loops: CDR1 KGHDR, CDR2 SFDVKD. CDR3 in DNA: TGTGCCACCAGTGATGCAGGGCAGCCCCAGCATTTT. This encodes CATSDAGQPQHF.

This clonotype appeared a few times. This sequence joins TRBV4-1 and TRBJ1-1; possible D gene TRBD1, 6 bases. Trimming shortened V by 4 bases and J by 6 bases, and 15 bases separated the two germline ends. Per germline, CDR1 MGHRA and CDR2 YSYEKL. The CDR3 consists of 14 residues. The CDR3 nucleotides are TGCGCCAGCAGCCCCGCTGGGGGCATAGCTGAAGCTTTCTTT. Amino acids: CASSPAGGIAEAFF.

The chain joins TRBV5-1 to TRBJ2-1, with no clear D. V shed 2 bases and J shed 4 bases, with 7 bases lying between them. CDR1 and CDR2 from the germline V gene are SGHRS and YFSETQ. The CDR3 extends over 13 amino acids. The CDR3 sequence is CASSFQSYNEQFF. The CDR3 DNA reads TGCGCCAGCAGCTTCCAGAGTTACAATGAGCAGTTCTTC.

This clonotype came up many times. V is TRBV5-1 and J is TRBJ1-2; D is unclear. Looked up from germline, CDR1 is SGHRS and CDR2 is YFSETQ. The CDR3 is 14 residues long. Trimming pared 0 bases from V and 3 bases from J, leaving 9 bases between. The CDR3 DNA is TGCGCCAGCAGCTTGGAGGACGGTGACTATGGCTACACCTTC. Its protein is CASSLEDGDYGYTF.

The rearrangement links TRBV20-1 to TRBJ2-5, with a possible D match to TRBD2 (6 bases). This CDR3 contains 13 residues. Germline CDR1 reads DFQATT; CDR2 reads SNEGSKA (reference sequence). V was pared by 3 bases and J by 5 bases, with 13 bases between. The CDR3 region is CSASPTGAETQYF. DNA for the CDR3: TGCAGTGCTAGCCCTACGGGAGCCGAGACCCAGTACTTC.

The chain uses TRBV10-3 and TRBJ1-2; no firm D call. Germline CDR1 reads ENHRY; CDR2 reads SYGVKD. Trimming took off 7 bases at V and 1 base at J, with 7 bases between the two ends. CDR3 length: 12 amino acids. CDR3 amino acids: CAIKKDNYGYTF. CDR3 sequence (DNA): TGTGCCATCAAGAAGGATAACTATGGCTACACCTTC.

The chain joins TRBV6-5 to TRBJ1-1, with TRBD1 identical over 9 bases. Germline CDR1 reads MNHEY; CDR2 reads SVGAGI. This CDR3 contains 13 residues. The chain's CDR3 is CVSGTGMNTEAFF. The CDR3 DNA reads TGTGTATCCGGGACAGGGATGAACACTGAAGCTTTCTTT.

The chain has TRBV12-3 or TRBV12-4 and TRBJ2-4; 8 positions agree with TRBD2. The DNA matches TRBJ2-7 better at its end, which makes the J call doubtful. The CDR3 spans 14 residues. CDR3 DNA: TGTGCCAGCAGTTTAAAGCGGGGGTACTACGAGCAGTACTTC. Translating it yields CASSLKRGYYEQYF.

Comment on this clonotype: At one boundary the junction diverges from the germline segment, which might be a read error. The rearrangement links TRBV7-2 to TRBJ2-5; 9 positions agree with TRBD2. The germline V gene encodes CDR1 SGHTA and CDR2 FQGNSA. This CDR3 has 14 residues. The CDR3 protein is CVSSVAGVQETQYF. The CDR3 DNA reads TGTGTCAGCAGCGTAGCGGGGGTTCAGGAGACCCAGTACTTC.

The chain links TRBV20-1 to TRBJ2-1; 9 positions agree with TRBD2. The CDR3 loop spans 12 amino acids. The trim removed 0 bases at V and 15 bases at J, leaving 6 bases unmatched. CDR1 is DFQATT and CDR2 is SNEGSKA in the germline V gene (reference sequence). The DNA of the CDR3 is TGCAGTGCTAGAGATCCGGGACTAGCAACGTTCTTC. This gives the protein CSARDPGLATFF.

The rearrangement joins TRBV9 to TRBJ2-1; 7 bases line up with TRBD1. V was clipped by 1 base and J by 5 bases; unmatched bases: 6. CDR1 SGDLS and CDR2 YYNGEE come from the germline V gene. The CDR3 totals 15 residues. The DNA for the CDR3 is TGTGCCAGCAGCGTAAGGGGGACAGAGGACAATGAGCAGTTCTTC. This sequence encodes CASSVRGTEDNEQFF.

The rearrangement joins TRBV7-3 to TRBJ1-2, with D possibly matching TRBD1 (6 bases). Per the germline V gene, CDR1 is SGHTA and CDR2 is FQGTGA. V was pared by 5 bases and J by 4 bases, with 14 bases between. The CDR3 runs 14 residues. This CDR3 is CASSHGGAGYGYTF. Written as DNA, the CDR3 is TGTGCCAGCAGCCACGGGGGGGCCGGCTATGGCTACACCTTC.

The chain employs TRBV4-2 and TRBJ1-2; D is ambiguous. CDR1 and CDR2 (germline): LGHNA, YNFKEQ. The CDR3 has 17 residues. V was clipped by 4 bases and J by 6 bases, with 24 bases between them. The CDR3 spells CASSPEVTVGRLDGYTF. In DNA form, the CDR3 reads TGTGCCAGCAGCCCAGAGGTAACCGTAGGGCGCCTAGATGGCTACACCTTC.

The CDR3 loop is CSVEVGSADTQYF. CDR3 bases: TGCAGCGTTGAGGTAGGGTCCGCAGATACGCAGTATTTT. The gene calls are TRBV29-1 and TRBJ2-3; D is unclear. The germline CDR1 and CDR2 sequences are SQVTM and ANQGSEA. The CDR3 is 13 residues long. V gave up 3 bases and J gave up 4 bases, with 11 bases separating them.

The CDR3 DNA sequence: TGTGCCAGCTCACCACCGGTGGCAGAGTCGAACGAGCAGTACTTC. It translates to CASSPPVAESNEQYF. The rearrangement uses TRBV18 and TRBJ2-4; D gene uncertain. The J call may be mistaken, given a closer DNA end match to TRBJ2-7. This CDR3 comprises 15 residues. Germline CDR1 and CDR2: KGHSH and LQKENI.

The V gene is TRBV20-1, the J gene TRBJ1-2; 9 nucleotides line up with TRBD1. J was trimmed by 3 bases and V by 6 bases; bases with no gene match: 5. This CDR3 is built from 13 residues. In germline, CDR1 is DFQATT, CDR2 SNEGSKA (reference sequence). The CDR3 reads CSAKQGADYGYTF. CDR3 in DNA: TGCAGTGCCAAACAGGGGGCGGACTATGGCTACACCTTC.

This rearrangement joins TRBV2 to TRBJ2-2; D remains ambiguous. CDR1 is SNHLY and CDR2 is FYNNEI in the germline V gene. This CDR3 spans 13 amino acids. V was clipped by 1 base and J by 7 bases, with 7 bases between them. DNA for the CDR3: TGTGCCAGCAGTGAAGAAGTCTACGGGGAGCTGTTTTTT. Translated, it gives CASSEEVYGELFF. Full variable domain (missing parts from reference TRBV2 and TRBJ2-2): EPEVTQTPSHQVTQMGQEVILRCVPISNHLYFYWYRQILGQKVEFLVSFYNNEISEKSEIFDDQFSVERPDGSNFTLKIRSTKLEDSAMYFCASSEEVYGELFFGEGSRLTVL.

The V gene is TRBV7-2, the J gene TRBJ2-5, with TRBD1 matching 8 bases. The germline V gene encodes CDR1 SGHTA and CDR2 FQGNSA. The CDR3 has 14 amino acids. The junction had 14 bases not matched to a gene; V was cut back by 6 bases and J by 11 bases. The DNA of the CDR3 is TGTGCCAGCAGGGACAGGGTACCTAGTAATGAGCAGTACTTC. Amino acid sequence: CASRDRVPSNEQYF.

A few counts support this clonotype. The chain carries TRBV12-3 or TRBV12-4 and TRBJ1-4, with D possibly matching TRBD1 (5 bases). CDR3 length equals 15 residues. Trimming took off 5 bases at V and 8 bases at J, with 18 bases between the two ends. For the CDR3, the DNA is TGTGCCAGCAGTCCCTCGGGGGGGTTAGGGGAAAAACTGTTTTTT. It encodes CASSPSGGLGEKLFF.

This clonotype was detected only a few times. J is TRBJ2-4 and V is TRBV20-1, with 7 positions matching TRBD1. Trimming took 0 bases from V and 10 from J; bases not matched to a gene: 3. The CDR3 covers 12 residues. Germline CDR1 reads DFQATT; CDR2 reads SNEGSKA (reference sequence). The CDR3 reads CSARDAGGIQYF. CDR3 nucleotides: TGCAGTGCTAGAGATGCAGGGGGTATTCAGTACTTC.

This clonotype was counted a few times. The gene calls are TRBV7-2 and TRBJ1-6; D gene uncertain. V was cut by 2 bases and J by 0 bases, with 11 bases left in between. CDR1 and CDR2 (germline): SGHTA, FQGNSA. The CDR3 has 17 amino acids. CDR3 bases: TGTGCCAGCAGCTTACTCAGTGGGAGCTCCTATAATTCACCCCTCCACTTT. It specifies CASSLLSGSSYNSPLHF.

This chain joins TRBV4-2 and TRBJ2-2; D uncertain. This CDR3 contains 20 residues. In germline, CDR1 is LGHNA, CDR2 YNFKEQ. Trimming cost V 0 bases and J 0 bases, with 20 bases left between them. CDR3 sequence reads: CASSQDVVSDQFANTGELFF. Written as DNA, the CDR3 is TGTGCCAGCAGCCAAGATGTGGTCAGTGATCAATTTGCGAACACCGGGGAGCTGTTTTTT.